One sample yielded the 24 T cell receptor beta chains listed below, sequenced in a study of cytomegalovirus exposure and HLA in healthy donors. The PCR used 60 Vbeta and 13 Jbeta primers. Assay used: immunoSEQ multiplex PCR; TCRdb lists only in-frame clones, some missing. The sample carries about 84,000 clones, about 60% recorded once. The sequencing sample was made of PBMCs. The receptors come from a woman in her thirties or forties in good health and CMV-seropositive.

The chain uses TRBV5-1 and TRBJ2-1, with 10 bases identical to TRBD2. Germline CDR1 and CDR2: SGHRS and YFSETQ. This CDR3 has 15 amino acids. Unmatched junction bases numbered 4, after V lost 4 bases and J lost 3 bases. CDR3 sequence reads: CASSIGLADYNEQFF. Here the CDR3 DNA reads TGCGCCAGCAGCATTGGACTAGCGGACTACAATGAGCAGTTCTTC.

The CDR3 DNA is TGCGCCAGCAGCTTAGTTGAGGGAAACTATGGCTACACCTTC. Translating gives CASSLVEGNYGYTF. The V call is TRBV5-1, the J call TRBJ1-2; D uncertain. Germline CDR1 is SGHRS and CDR2 is YFSETQ. Trimming shortened V by 2 bases and J by 2 bases, and 10 bases separated the two germline ends. CDR3 length: 14 residues.

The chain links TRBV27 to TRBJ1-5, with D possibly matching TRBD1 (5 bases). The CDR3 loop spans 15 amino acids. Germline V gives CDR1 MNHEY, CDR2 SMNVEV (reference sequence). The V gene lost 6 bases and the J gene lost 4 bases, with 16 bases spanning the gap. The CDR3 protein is CASRLGVGGNQPQHF. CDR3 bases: TGTGCCAGCAGACTAGGGGTCGGAGGGAATCAGCCCCAGCATTTT.

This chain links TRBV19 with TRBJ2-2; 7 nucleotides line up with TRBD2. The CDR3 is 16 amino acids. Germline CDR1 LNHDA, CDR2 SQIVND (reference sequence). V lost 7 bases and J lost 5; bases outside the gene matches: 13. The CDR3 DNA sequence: TGTGCCAGTACCCCAGCCTATACGGGAGGAACCGGGGAGCTGTTTTTT. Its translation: CASTPAYTGGTGELFF.

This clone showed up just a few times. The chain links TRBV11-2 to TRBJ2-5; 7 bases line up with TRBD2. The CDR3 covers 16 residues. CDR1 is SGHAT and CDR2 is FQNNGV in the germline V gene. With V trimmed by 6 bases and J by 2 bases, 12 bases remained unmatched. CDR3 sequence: CASSPGVAGVQETQYF. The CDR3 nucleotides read TGTGCCAGCAGTCCGGGAGTGGCGGGAGTACAAGAGACCCAGTACTTC.

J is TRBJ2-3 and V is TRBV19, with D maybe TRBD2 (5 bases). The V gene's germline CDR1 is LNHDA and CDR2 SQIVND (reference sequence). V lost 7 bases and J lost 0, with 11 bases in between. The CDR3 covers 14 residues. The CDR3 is CASKSSSSTDTQYF. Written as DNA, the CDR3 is TGTGCCAGTAAGTCTAGCAGTAGCACAGATACGCAGTATTTT.

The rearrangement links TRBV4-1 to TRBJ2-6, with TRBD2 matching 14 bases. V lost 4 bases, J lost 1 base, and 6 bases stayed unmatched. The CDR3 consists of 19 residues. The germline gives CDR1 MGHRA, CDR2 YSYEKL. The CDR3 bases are TGCGCCAGCAGCCCGGGACTAGCGGGAGATAGGTCTGGGGCCAACGTCCTGACTTTC. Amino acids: CASSPGLAGDRSGANVLTF.

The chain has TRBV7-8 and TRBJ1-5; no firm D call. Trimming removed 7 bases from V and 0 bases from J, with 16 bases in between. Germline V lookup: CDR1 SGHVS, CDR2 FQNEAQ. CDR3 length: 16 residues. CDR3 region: CASTRRGSDSNQPQHF. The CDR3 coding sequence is TGTGCCAGCACCAGACGAGGGAGCGATAGCAATCAGCCCCAGCATTTT.

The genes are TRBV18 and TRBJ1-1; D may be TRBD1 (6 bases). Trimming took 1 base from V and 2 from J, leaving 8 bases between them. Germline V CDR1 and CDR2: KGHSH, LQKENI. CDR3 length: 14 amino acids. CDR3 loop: CASSPRQANTEAFF. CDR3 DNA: TGTGCCAGCTCACCACGACAGGCTAACACTGAAGCTTTCTTT.

CDR3 protein: CASSSTSGRSVEQYF. CDR3 sequence (DNA): TGTGCCAGCAGTTCGACTAGCGGGAGATCGGTAGAGCAGTACTTC. The chain is built from TRBV28 and TRBJ2-7; 12 nucleotides match TRBD2. V trimming: 4 bases; J trimming: 7 bases; junction bases outside the gene matches: 8. Germline CDR1 reads MDHEN; CDR2 reads SYDVKM. There are 15 residues in the CDR3.

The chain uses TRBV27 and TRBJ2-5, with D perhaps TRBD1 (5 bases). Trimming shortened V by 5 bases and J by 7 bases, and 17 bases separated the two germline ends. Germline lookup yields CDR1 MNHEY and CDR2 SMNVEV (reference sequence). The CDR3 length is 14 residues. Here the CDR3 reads CASSPQDPQGTQYF. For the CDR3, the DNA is TGTGCCAGCAGTCCCCAGGACCCGCAGGGGACCCAGTACTTC.

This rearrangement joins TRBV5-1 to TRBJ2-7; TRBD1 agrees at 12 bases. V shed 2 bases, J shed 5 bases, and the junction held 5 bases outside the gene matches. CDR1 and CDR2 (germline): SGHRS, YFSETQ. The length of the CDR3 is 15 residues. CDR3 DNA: TGCGCCAGCAGCTTAGAGGGACAGGGGGCGGACGAGCAGTACTTC. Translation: CASSLEGQGADEQYF.

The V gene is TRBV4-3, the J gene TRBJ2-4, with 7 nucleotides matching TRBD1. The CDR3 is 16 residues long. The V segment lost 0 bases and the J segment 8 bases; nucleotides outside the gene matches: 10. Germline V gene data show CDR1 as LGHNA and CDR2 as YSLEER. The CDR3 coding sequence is TGCGCCAGCAGCCAAGATTTCGGGACAGACAGGGACATTCAGTACTTC. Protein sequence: CASSQDFGTDRDIQYF.

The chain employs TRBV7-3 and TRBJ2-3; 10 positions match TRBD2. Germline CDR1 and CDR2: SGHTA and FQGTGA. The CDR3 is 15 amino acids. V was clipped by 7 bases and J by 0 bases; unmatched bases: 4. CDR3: CASTVTSGSTDTQYF. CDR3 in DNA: TGTGCCAGCACGGTGACTAGCGGGAGCACAGATACGCAGTATTTT.

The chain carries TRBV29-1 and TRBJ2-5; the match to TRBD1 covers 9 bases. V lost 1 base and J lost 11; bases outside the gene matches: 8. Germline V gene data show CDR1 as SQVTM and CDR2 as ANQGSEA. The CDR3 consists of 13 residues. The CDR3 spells CSVEAGQGMLQYF. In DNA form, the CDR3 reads TGCAGCGTTGAAGCGGGACAGGGTATGTTGCAGTACTTC.

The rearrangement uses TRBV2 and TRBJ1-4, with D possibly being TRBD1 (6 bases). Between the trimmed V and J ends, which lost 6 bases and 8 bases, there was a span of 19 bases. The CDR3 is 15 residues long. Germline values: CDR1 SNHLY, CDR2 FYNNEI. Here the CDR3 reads CASSRTWGPSEKLFF. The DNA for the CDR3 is TGTGCCAGCAGCCGGACTTGGGGGCCTAGCGAAAAACTGTTTTTT.

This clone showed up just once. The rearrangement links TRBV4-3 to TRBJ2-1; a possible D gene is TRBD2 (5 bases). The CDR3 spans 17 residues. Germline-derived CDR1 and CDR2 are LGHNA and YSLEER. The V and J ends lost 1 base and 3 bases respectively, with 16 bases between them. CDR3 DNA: TGCGCCAGCAGCCAAGGCGGGTGGGCGGAAGGCTACAATGAGCAGTTCTTC. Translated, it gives CASSQGGWAEGYNEQFF.

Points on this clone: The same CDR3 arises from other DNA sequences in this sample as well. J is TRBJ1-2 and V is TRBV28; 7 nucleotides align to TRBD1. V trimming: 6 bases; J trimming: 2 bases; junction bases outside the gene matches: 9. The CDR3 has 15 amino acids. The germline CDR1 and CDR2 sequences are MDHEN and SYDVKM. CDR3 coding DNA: TGTGCCAGCAGCTCCACGGGGACAGCCAACTATGGCTACACCTTC. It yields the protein CASSSTGTANYGYTF.

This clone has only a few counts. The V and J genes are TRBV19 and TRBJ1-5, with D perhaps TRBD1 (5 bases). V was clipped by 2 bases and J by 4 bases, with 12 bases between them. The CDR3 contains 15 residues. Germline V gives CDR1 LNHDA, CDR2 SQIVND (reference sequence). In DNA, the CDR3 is TGTGCCAGTAGTATATCGGGGGGTGTGAATCAGCCCCAGCATTTT. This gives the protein CASSISGGVNQPQHF.

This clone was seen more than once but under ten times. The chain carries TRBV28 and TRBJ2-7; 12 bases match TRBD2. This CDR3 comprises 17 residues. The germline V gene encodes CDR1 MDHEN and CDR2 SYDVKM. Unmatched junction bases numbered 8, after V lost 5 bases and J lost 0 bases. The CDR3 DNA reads TGTGCCAGCAGTGGGGCTAGCGGGAGGGCCAGCTCCTACGAGCAGTACTTC. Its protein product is CASSGASGRASSYEQYF. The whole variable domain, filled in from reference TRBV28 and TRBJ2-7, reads DVKVTQSSRYLVKRTGEKVFLECVQDMDHENMFWYRQDPGLGLRLIYFSYDVKMKEKGDIPEGYSVSREKKERFSLILESASTNQTSMYLCASSGASGRASSYEQYFGPGTRLTVT.

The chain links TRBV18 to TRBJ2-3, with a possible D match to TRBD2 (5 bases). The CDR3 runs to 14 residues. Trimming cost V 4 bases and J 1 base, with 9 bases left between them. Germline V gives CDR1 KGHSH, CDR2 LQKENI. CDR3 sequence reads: CASSRSEGTDTQYF. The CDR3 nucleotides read TGTGCCAGCTCACGGTCGGAGGGCACAGATACGCAGTATTTT.

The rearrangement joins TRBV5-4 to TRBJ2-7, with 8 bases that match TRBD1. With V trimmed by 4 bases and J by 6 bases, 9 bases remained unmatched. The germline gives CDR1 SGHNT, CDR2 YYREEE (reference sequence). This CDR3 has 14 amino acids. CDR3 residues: CASSPLQGAGEQYF. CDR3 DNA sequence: TGTGCCAGCAGCCCACTTCAGGGGGCGGGCGAGCAGTACTTC.

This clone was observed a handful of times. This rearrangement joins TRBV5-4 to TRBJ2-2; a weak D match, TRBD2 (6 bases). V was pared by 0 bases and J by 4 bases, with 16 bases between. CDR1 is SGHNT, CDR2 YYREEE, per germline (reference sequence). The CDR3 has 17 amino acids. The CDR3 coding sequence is TGTGCCAGCAGCTTGGATCTAAGGCGGGGAGTCACCGGGGAGCTGTTTTTT. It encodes CASSLDLRRGVTGELFF.

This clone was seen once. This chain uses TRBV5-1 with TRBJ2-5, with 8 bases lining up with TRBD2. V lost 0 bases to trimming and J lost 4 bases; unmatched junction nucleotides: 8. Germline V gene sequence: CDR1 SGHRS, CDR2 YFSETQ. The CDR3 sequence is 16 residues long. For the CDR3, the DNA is TGCGCCAGCAGCTTGGCGGGGGGGGAGTCGGTAGAGACCCAGTACTTC. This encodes CASSLAGGESVETQYF.